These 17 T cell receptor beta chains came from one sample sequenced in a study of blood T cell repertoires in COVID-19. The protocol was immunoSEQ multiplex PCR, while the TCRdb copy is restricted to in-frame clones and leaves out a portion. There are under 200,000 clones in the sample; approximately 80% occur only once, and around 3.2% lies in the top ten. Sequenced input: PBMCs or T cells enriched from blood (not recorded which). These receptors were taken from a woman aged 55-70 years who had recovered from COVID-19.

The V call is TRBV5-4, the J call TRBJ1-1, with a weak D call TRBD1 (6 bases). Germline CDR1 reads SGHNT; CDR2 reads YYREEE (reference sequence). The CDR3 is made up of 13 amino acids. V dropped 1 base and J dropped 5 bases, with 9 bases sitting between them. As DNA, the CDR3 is TGTGCCAGCAGCTTGAAGGGGGGGACTGAAGCTTTCTTT. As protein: CASSLKGGTEAFF.

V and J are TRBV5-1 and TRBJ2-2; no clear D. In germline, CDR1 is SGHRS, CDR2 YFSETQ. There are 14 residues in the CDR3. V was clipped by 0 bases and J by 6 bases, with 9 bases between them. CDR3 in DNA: TGCGCCAGCAGCTTGGCCCAGGCACCCGGGGAGCTGTTTTTT. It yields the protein CASSLAQAPGELFF.

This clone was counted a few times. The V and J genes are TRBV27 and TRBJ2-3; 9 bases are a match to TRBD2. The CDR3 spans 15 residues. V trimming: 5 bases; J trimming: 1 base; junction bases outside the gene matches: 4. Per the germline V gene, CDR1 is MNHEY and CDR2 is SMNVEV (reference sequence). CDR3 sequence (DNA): TGTGCCAGCAGTCTATTAGCGGGGGGCACAGATACGCAGTATTTT. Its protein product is CASSLLAGGTDTQYF.

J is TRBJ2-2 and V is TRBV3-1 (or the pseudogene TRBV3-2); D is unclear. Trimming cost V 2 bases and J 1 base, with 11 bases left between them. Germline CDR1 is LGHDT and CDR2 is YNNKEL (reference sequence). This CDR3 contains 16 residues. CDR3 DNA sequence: TGTGCCAGCAGCCAATATCAGTCAGGGAACACCGGGGAGCTGTTTTTT. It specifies CASSQYQSGNTGELFF.

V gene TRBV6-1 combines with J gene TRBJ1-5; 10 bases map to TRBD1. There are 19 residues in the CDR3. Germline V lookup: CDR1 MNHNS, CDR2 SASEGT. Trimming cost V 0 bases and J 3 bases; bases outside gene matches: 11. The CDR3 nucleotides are TGTGCCAGCAGTGAAGCGGGGAAGGTGGGGACAGGGGACAATCAGCCCCAGCATTTT. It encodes CASSEAGKVGTGDNQPQHF.

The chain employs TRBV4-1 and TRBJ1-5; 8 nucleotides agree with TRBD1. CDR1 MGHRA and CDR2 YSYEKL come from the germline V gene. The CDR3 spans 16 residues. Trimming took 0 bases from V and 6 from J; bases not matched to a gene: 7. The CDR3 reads CASSQDLGQGSQPQHF. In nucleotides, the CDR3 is TGCGCCAGCAGCCAAGATCTAGGACAGGGTTCTCAGCCCCAGCATTTT.

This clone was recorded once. For the CDR3, the DNA is TGCGCCAGCAGCTTGGATTACTTCCAAACTAATGAAAAACTGTTTTTT. Translated, it gives CASSLDYFQTNEKLFF. This chain joins TRBV5-1 and TRBJ1-4; D not certain. This CDR3 has 16 residues. Germline CDR1 is SGHRS and CDR2 is YFSETQ. The V end was cut by 0 bases, the J end by 1 base, with 10 bases between.

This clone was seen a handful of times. This CDR3 reads CASSSRAGGTYNEQFF. Here the CDR3 DNA reads TGTGCCAGCAGCTCAAGAGCGGGGGGTACCTACAATGAGCAGTTCTTC. V gene TRBV9 combines with J gene TRBJ2-1, with TRBD2 identical over 9 bases. The CDR3 loop spans 16 amino acids. CDR1 SGDLS and CDR2 YYNGEE come from the germline V gene. J lost 2 bases, V lost 4 bases, and 7 bases had no gene match.

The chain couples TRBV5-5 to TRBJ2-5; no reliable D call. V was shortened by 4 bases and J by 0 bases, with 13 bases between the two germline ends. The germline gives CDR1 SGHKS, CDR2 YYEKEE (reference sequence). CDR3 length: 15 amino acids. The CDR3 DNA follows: TGTGCCAGCAGCCATCTTACAGTGTACCAAGAGACCCAGTACTTC. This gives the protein CASSHLTVYQETQYF.

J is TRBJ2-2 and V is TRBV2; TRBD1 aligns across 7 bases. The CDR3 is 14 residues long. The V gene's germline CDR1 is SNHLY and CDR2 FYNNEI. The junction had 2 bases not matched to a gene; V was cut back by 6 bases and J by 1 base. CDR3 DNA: TGTGCCAGCAGGGGGGACAGGAACACCGGGGAGCTGTTTTTT. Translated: CASRGDRNTGELFF. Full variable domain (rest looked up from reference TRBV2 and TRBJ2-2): EPEVTQTPSHQVTQMGQEVILRCVPISNHLYFYWYRQILGQKVEFLVSFYNNEISEKSEIFDDQFSVERPDGSNFTLKIRSTKLEDSAMYFCASRGDRNTGELFFGEGSRLTVL.

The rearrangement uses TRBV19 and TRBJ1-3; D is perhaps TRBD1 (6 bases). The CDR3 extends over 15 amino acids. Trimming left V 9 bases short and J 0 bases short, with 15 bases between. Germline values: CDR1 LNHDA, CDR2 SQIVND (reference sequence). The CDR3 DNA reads TGTGCCAGCGCTGTCGACAGGAACTCTGGAAACACCATATATTTT. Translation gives CASAVDRNSGNTIYF.

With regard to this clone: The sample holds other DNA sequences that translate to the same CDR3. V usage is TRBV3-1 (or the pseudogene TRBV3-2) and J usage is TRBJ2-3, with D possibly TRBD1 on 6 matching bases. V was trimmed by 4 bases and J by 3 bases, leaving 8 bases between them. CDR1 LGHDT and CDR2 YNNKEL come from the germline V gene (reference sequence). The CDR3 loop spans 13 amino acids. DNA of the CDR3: TGTGCCAGCAGCCCGAGGGGGACAGATACGCAGTATTTT. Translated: CASSPRGTDTQYF.

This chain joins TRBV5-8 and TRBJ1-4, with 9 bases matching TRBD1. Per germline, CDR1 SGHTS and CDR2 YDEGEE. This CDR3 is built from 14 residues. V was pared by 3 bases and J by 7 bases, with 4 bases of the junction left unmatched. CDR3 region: CASSYRGQGEKLFF. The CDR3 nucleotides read TGTGCCAGCAGCTACAGGGGGCAGGGTGAAAAACTGTTTTTT. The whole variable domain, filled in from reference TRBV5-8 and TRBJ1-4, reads EAGVTQSPTHLIKTRGQQATLRCSPISGHTSVYWYQQALGLGLQFLLWYDEGEERNRGNFPPRFSGRQFPNYSSELNVNALELEDSALYLCASSYRGQGEKLFFGSGTQLSVL.

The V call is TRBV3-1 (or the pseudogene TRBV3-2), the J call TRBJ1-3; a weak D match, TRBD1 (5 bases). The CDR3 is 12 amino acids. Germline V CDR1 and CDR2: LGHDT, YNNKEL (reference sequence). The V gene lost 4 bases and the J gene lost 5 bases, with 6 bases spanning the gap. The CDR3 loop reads CASSPDRNTIYF. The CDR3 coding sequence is TGTGCCAGCAGCCCGGACAGAAACACCATATATTTT.

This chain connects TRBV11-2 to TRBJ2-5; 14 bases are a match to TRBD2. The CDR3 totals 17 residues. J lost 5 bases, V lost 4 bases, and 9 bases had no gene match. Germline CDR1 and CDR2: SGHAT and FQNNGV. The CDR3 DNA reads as TGTGCCAGCAGCTGGCGACTAGCGGGGGGGCCGGTTGAGACCCAGTACTTC. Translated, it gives CASSWRLAGGPVETQYF.

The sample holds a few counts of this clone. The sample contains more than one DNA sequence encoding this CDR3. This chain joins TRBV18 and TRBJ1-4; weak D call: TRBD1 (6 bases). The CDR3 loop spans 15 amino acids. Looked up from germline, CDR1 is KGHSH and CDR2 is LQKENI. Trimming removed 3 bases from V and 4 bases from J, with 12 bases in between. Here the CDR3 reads CASSPFGQLNEKLFF. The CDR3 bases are TGTGCCAGCTCACCGTTCGGACAGCTTAATGAAAAACTGTTTTTT. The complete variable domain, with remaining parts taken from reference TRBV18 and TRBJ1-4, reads NAGVMQNPRHLVRRRGQEARLRCSPMKGHSHVYWYRQLPEEGLKFMVYLQKENIIDESGMPKERFSAEFPKEGPSILRIQQVVRGDSAAYFCASSPFGQLNEKLFFGSGTQLSVL.

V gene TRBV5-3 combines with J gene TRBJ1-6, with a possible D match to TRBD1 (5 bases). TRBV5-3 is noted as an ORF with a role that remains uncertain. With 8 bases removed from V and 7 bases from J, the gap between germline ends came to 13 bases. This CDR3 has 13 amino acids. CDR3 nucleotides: TGTGCCAGGGCAGGGCTGGGGAATTCACCCCTCCACTTT. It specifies CARAGLGNSPLHF.